This TCR beta chain emerged from a study of shared clonotypes between healthy human individuals. Some clones are missing from TCRdb's copy, which holds only in-frame ones; the method was immunoSEQ multiplex PCR. The sample includes some 2.1 million clones, 85% to 95% of them seen just once. Sequences were obtained from naive CD4+ T cells sorted from blood. Subset of the sample: CD45RA+ positively selected. The source of this sequence is a man aged 18 to 29 in good health.

CDR3 coding DNA: TGTGCCAGCAGTTACTTTTCCGGACAAGAGACCCAGTACTTC. Translated: CASSYFSGQETQYF. The chain has TRBV6-5 and TRBJ2-5; no clear D. The CDR3 length is 14 residues. Per germline, CDR1 MNHEY and CDR2 SVGAGI. The V gene lost 1 base and the J gene lost 2 bases, with 8 bases spanning the gap.